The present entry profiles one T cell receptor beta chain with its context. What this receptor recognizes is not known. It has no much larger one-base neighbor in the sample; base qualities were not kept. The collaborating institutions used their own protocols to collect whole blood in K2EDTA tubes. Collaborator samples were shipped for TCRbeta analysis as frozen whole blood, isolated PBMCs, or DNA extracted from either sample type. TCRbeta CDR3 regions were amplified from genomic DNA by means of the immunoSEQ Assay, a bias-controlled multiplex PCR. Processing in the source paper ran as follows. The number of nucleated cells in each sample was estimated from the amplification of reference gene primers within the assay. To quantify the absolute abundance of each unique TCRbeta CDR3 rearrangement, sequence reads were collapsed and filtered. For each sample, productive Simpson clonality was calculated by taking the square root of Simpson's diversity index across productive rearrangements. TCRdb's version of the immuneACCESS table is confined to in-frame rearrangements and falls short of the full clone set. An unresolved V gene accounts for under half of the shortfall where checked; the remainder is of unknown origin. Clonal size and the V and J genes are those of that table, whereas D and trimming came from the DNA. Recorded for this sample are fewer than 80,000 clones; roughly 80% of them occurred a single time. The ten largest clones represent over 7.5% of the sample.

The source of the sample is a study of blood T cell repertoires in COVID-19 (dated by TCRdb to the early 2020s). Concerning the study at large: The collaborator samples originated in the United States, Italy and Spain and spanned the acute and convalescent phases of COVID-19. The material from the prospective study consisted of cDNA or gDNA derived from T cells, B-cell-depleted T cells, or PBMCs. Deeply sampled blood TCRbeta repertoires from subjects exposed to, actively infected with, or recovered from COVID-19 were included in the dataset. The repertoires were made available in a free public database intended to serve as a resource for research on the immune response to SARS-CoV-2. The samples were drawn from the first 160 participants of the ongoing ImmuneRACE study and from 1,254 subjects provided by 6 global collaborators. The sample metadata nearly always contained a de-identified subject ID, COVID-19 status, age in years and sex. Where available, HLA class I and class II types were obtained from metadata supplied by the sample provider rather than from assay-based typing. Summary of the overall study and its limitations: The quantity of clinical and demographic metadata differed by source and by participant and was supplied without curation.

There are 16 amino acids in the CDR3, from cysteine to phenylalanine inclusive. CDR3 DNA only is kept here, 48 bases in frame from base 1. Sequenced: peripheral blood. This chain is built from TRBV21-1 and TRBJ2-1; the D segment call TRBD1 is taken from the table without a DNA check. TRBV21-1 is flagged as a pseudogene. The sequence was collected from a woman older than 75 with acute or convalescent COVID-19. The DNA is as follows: TGTGCCAGCAGCAAAATGCGCTGGCAGGCCTACAATGAGCAGTTCTTC. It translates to CASSKMRWQAYNEQFF.